This TCR beta chain was found in a study of control samples from healthy donors and cancer patients. This table comes from immunoSEQ multiplex PCR, and its TCRdb copy is limited to in-frame clones, with some not included. The data show approximately 140,000 clones, just under 90% seen once. V shed 3 bases and J shed 1 base, with 9 bases lying between them. The CDR3 runs to 15 residues. Germline V CDR1 and CDR2: KGHSH, LQKENI. The chain couples TRBV18 to TRBJ2-2, with D possibly matching TRBD1 (6 bases). Sequencing input: PBMCs. The TCR sequence derives from a middle-aged man with head and neck cancer. This chain's CDR3 is CASSPSQGNTGELFF. The CDR3 DNA reads as TGTGCCAGCTCACCGTCACAGGGGAACACCGGGGAGCTGTTTTTT.